This T cell receptor (beta chain) was retrieved from a study of OX40 agonist ivuxolimab in advanced cancers. General study points: Expanded peripheral T cells had an undetermined antigen specificity. Low normalized T-cell clonal expansion was additionally recorded for some nonresponders.

Profiling relied on immunoSEQ multiplex PCR, and the TCRdb table lists in-frame clones only, not all of them. The data hold tens of thousands of clones, with roughly 87% observed a single time. Trimming took 4 bases from V and 7 from J, leaving 11 bases between them. The CDR3 sequence is 13 residues long. Germline V gene sequence: CDR1 SEHNR, CDR2 FQNEAQ (reference sequence). To note about this clone: As yet, its antigen is unknown.

This TCR derives from an adult with an advanced solid tumor such as melanoma, head and neck, liver or kidney cancer. The chain combines TRBV7-9 with TRBJ1-5, with D uncertain. Sequenced here: CD4+ or CD8+ T cells sorted from blood, sampled in a trial of the OX40 agonist ivuxolimab. DNA for the CDR3: TGTGCCAGCAGCTCGGATTTGGGACAGCCCCAGCATTTT. This encodes CASSSDLGQPQHF. Full variable domain (outside the CDR3, taken from reference TRBV7-9 and TRBJ1-5): DTGVSQNPRHKITKRGQNVTFRCDPISEHNRLYWYRQTLGQGPEFLTYFQNEAQLEKSRLLSDRFSAERPKGSFSTLEIQRTEQGDSAMYLCASSSDLGQPQHFGDGTRLSIL.